This entry describes one TCR beta chain. Seattle cases were enrolled at active infection and followed longitudinally. The data stem from a study of blood T cell repertoires in COVID-19. Study details: Whether acute or convalescent, the COVID-19 samples came from the United States, Italy and Spain. PBMCs, B-cell-depleted T cells, or T cells were the source of the cDNA or gDNA that made up the material.

Under the authors' procedure: Scientists estimated how many nucleated cells there were by amplifying reference gene primers. TCRdb's table, derived via immunoSEQ multiplex PCR, lists solely in-frame clones and lacks some. That table supplies the V and J calls and clone size; D and trimming were determined from the DNA. The table includes 150,000 to 200,000 clones, roughly 93% detected once. CDR3 size: 13 residues. In germline, CDR1 is MGHDK, CDR2 SYGVNS. V dropped 4 bases and J dropped 1 base, with 7 bases sitting between them. The TCR was taken from a woman aged 60 to 75 with COVID-19, enrolled during active disease. Input material: peripheral blood. V usage is TRBV25-1 and J usage is TRBJ1-1; no definite D call. The DNA for the CDR3 is TGTGCCAGCAGTGCTTTGAGGAACACTGAAGCTTTCTTT. It specifies CASSALRNTEAFF. The variable domain in full, with the rest retrieved from reference TRBV25-1 and TRBJ1-1, is EADIYQTPRYLVIGTGKKITLECSQTMGHDKMYWYQQDPGMELHLIHYSYGVNSTEKGDLSSESTVSRIRTEHFPLTLESARPSHTSQYLCASSALRNTEAFFGQGTRLTVV.